The source of this T cell receptor beta chain is a study of blood T cells in healthy people across ages. The study's findings and limits: Long-lived donors carried more naive CD4+ cells and greater diversity than aged donors. CMV infection status of these donors was not known.

PCR was performed a second time for about 7 to 12 cycles using a sample-barcoded 5' primer and a J-beta primer mix. TCRdb re-derived calls from the 5' RACE reads in MiXCR, one entry per CDR3 protein. This table holds about 690,000 distinct CDR3 sequences, less than 45% found once. This clonotype was picked up many times. Its antigen is as yet unknown. Sequenced sample: blood. This TCR derives from a man older than 75 in good health.

DNA for the CDR3: TGTGCCAGCAGCCAAGTTAGGGGTAGCGGCTACACCTTC. Its translation is CASSQVRGSGYTF. V and J are TRBV4-2 and TRBJ1-2, with D possibly TRBD1 on 5 matching bases. Germline CDR1 and CDR2: LGHNA and YNFKEQ. V was cut by 1 base and J by 8 bases, with 11 bases left in between. The CDR3 has 13 amino acids.